What follows are 32 T cell receptor beta chains derived from one specimen sequenced in a study of OX40 agonist ivuxolimab in advanced cancers. Sequencing used immunoSEQ multiplex PCR; TCRdb keeps in-frame clones, though not all of them. This table has 100,000 or so clones, around nine tenths appearing once. The sequencing here drew on CD4+ or CD8+ T cells sorted from blood, taken in a trial of the OX40 agonist ivuxolimab. All receptors derive from an adult with an advanced solid tumor such as melanoma, head and neck, liver or kidney cancer.

This clone was found once. The gene calls are TRBV2 and TRBJ1-2; D not certain. The V and J ends lost 9 bases and 1 base respectively, with 21 bases between them. The CDR3 has 16 residues. Germline CDR1 SNHLY, CDR2 FYNNEI. CDR3 residues: CASLGVGGLNNYGYTF. The CDR3 nucleotides read TGTGCCAGTTTGGGAGTGGGAGGCCTTAATAACTATGGCTACACCTTC.

This clone is a singleton in its sample. The chain employs TRBV7-3 and TRBJ1-1; D possibly corresponds to TRBD1 (6 bases). Germline CDR1 is SGHTA and CDR2 is FQGTGA. Trimming left V 5 bases short and J 4 bases short, with 14 bases between. This CDR3 has 14 amino acids. CDR3: CASSPIGGGTEAFF. In DNA form, the CDR3 reads TGTGCCAGCAGCCCTATAGGGGGAGGCACTGAAGCTTTCTTT.

This chain links TRBV19 with TRBJ2-1; 13 bases line up with TRBD2. Germline trimming cut 3 bases from V and 0 bases from J; bases unmatched to any gene: 11. CDR3 length equals 20 residues. From germline, CDR1 is LNHDA and CDR2 SQIVND (reference sequence). The CDR3 bases are TGTGCCAGTAGTATGGACCCACTAGCGGGAGGGCCCAGCTCCTACAATGAGCAGTTCTTC. It specifies CASSMDPLAGGPSSYNEQFF.

V is TRBV6-6 and J is TRBJ2-3; weak D call: TRBD1 (5 bases). The CDR3 consists of 14 residues. The V gene's germline CDR1 is MNHNY and CDR2 SVGAGI (reference sequence). V lost 5 bases, J lost 2 bases, and 11 bases lay in between. The CDR3 bases are TGTGCCAGCAGTCCCAGACAGCCCACAGATACGCAGTATTTT. This codes for CASSPRQPTDTQYF.

DNA of the CDR3: TGTGCCAGTAGTCCCTGGGGACGCCACACAGATACGCAGTATTTT. Protein sequence: CASSPWGRHTDTQYF. This chain connects TRBV19 to TRBJ2-3; D may be TRBD1 or TRBD2 (5 bases each). V was shortened by 5 bases and J by 2 bases, with 14 bases between the two germline ends. Germline V gives CDR1 LNHDA, CDR2 SQIVND (reference sequence). This CDR3 spans 15 amino acids.

This chain uses TRBV7-4 with TRBJ1-5, with TRBD1 identical over 8 bases. V lost 2 bases, J lost 6 bases, and 15 bases stayed unmatched. Germline V gene sequence: CDR1 SGHVT, CDR2 SQSDAQ. The CDR3 length is 18 residues. This chain's CDR3 is CASSLRAQDRVAGQPQHF. As DNA, the CDR3 is TGTGCCAGCAGCTTAAGGGCCCAGGACAGGGTAGCAGGTCAGCCCCAGCATTTT.

J is TRBJ1-2 and V is TRBV7-2; 9 bases align to TRBD1. The junction had 4 bases not matched to a gene; V was cut back by 6 bases and J by 2 bases. Germline V gene sequence: CDR1 SGHTA, CDR2 FQGNSA. The CDR3 spans 14 residues. Here the CDR3 reads CASSSGQGNYGYTF. The DNA for the CDR3 is TGTGCCAGCAGTTCCGGACAGGGGAACTATGGCTACACCTTC.

The V and J genes are TRBV30 and TRBJ2-2; 10 bases fit TRBD1. Germline V gene sequence: CDR1 GTSNPN, CDR2 SVGIG (reference sequence). V gave up 8 bases and J gave up 6 bases; unmatched junction bases: 12. The CDR3 covers 15 residues. The CDR3 bases are TGTGCCGGGCGGGACAGGGGCACTGTGGCCGGGGAGCTGTTTTTT. As protein: CAGRDRGTVAGELFF.

This clone appeared a single time. The rearrangement uses TRBV25-1 and TRBJ2-3, with D perhaps TRBD1 or TRBD2 (5 bases each). V was cut by 1 base and J by 9 bases, with 14 bases left in between. The CDR3 consists of 14 residues. The germline V gene encodes CDR1 MGHDK and CDR2 SYGVNS. This CDR3 is CASSESGGPRTQYF. The CDR3 DNA reads as TGTGCCAGCAGTGAATCTGGGGGACCCCGAACGCAGTATTTT.

This clone was recorded only once. The rearrangement uses TRBV7-2 and TRBJ2-3; D gene ambiguous. Germline CDR1 reads SGHTA; CDR2 reads FQGNSA. The CDR3 runs to 15 residues. Trimming left V 2 bases short and J 2 bases short, with 11 bases between. CDR3 bases: TGTGCCAGCAGCTTAAATTCTCATTTCACAGATACGCAGTATTTT. Amino acids: CASSLNSHFTDTQYF.

This clone came up once. The chain carries TRBV15 and TRBJ1-1; no clear D gene. The ends were cut back, 3 bases at V and 12 bases at J, with 17 bases in the middle. CDR3 size: 13 residues. Looked up from germline, CDR1 is LNHNV and CDR2 is YYDKDF (reference sequence). CDR3 sequence reads: CATSSGLSRRPFF. In DNA form, the CDR3 reads TGTGCCACCAGCAGCGGACTAAGCCGAAGGCCTTTCTTT.

The CDR3 region has the DNA TGTGCCTGGAGTGTACTAGGGCCGGATGAGCAGTACTTC. Translation: CAWSVLGPDEQYF. The J gene is TRBJ2-7, the V gene TRBV30; D is possibly TRBD2 (5 bases). Germline CDR1 is GTSNPN and CDR2 is SVGIG (reference sequence). Trimming removed 0 bases from V and 7 bases from J, with 13 bases in between. The CDR3 length is 13 residues.

The chain joins TRBV15 to TRBJ2-3; D is perhaps TRBD2 (5 bases). Germline loops: CDR1 LNHNV, CDR2 YYDKDF (reference sequence). This CDR3 has 14 amino acids. Trimming stripped 0 bases from V and 5 bases from J, with 9 bases between. The CDR3 bases are TGTGCCACCAGCAGAGACCCCCGGGGAGATACGCAGTATTTT. Protein: CATSRDPRGDTQYF.

The rearrangement links TRBV2 to TRBJ1-2; perhaps TRBD1 as D (5 bases). V lost 1 base to trimming and J lost 4 bases, with 13 bases between them. The CDR3 totals 15 residues. CDR1 and CDR2 from the germline V gene are SNHLY and FYNNEI. DNA for the CDR3: TGTGCCAGCAGTGAAGACGACAGCCGACGCTATGGCTACACCTTC. It is translated as CASSEDDSRRYGYTF.

V gene TRBV2 combines with J gene TRBJ2-5; 7 bases line up with TRBD2. With V trimmed by 9 bases and J by 5 bases, 12 bases remained unmatched. The CDR3 spans 14 residues. Germline CDR1 is SNHLY and CDR2 is FYNNEI. The CDR3 nucleotides are TGTGCCAGTCGGACTAGTTCGGGGGTGGAGACCCAGTACTTC. Translating gives CASRTSSGVETQYF.

This clone was seen once. This sequence joins TRBV7-2 and TRBJ2-7, with D possibly TRBD1 on 7 matching bases. The V end lost 5 bases, the J end lost 4 bases, and 12 bases lay between the germline ends. CDR3 length: 13 amino acids. Germline V lookup: CDR1 SGHTA, CDR2 FQGNSA. The CDR3 nucleotides read TGTGCCAGCAGCCCCCCAGGGGGGTACGAGCAGTACTTC. This translates into CASSPPGGYEQYF. The variable domain in full, completed from reference TRBV7-2 and TRBJ2-7, reads GAGVSQSPSNKVTEKGKDVELRCDPISGHTALYWYRQSLGQGLEFLIYFQGNSAPDKSGLPSDRFSAERTGGSVSTLTIQRTQQEDSAVYLCASSPPGGYEQYFGPGTRLTVT.

The V gene is TRBV11-2, the J gene TRBJ1-1; 7 bases match TRBD1. The germline CDR1 and CDR2 sequences are SGHAT and FQNNGV. This CDR3 comprises 17 residues. V lost 1 base and J lost 2; bases outside the gene matches: 10. The CDR3 coding sequence is TGTGCCAGCAGCTTAGGGCGGACAGGACAGAACAACACTGAAGCTTTCTTT. Translating it yields CASSLGRTGQNNTEAFF.

The rearrangement links TRBV5-1 to TRBJ1-1; no reliable D call. CDR1 and CDR2 from the germline V gene are SGHRS and YFSETQ. The length of the CDR3 is 16 residues. V lost 3 bases and J 1 base, leaving 16 bases between the germline ends. CDR3 nucleotides: TGCGCCAGCAGCTCCCCCTCGTGGGGTGGGAACACTGAAGCTTTCTTT. Amino acids: CASSSPSWGGNTEAFF.

This chain joins TRBV20-1 and TRBJ2-1, with D unclear. The CDR3 extends over 9 amino acids. With 6 bases removed from V and 3 bases from J, the gap between germline ends came to 0 bases. Germline CDR1 reads DFQATT; CDR2 reads SNEGSKA (reference sequence). DNA for the CDR3: TGCAGTGCCTACAATGAGCAGTTCTTC. Residues: CSAYNEQFF.

The DNA of the CDR3 is TGTGCCAGCAGTCGTCCGACAGGGGTTAACTATGGCTACACCTTC. It specifies CASSRPTGVNYGYTF. This chain joins TRBV5-6 and TRBJ1-2; TRBD1 matches 8 bases. Germline CDR1 and CDR2: SGHDT and YYEEEE. V lost 5 bases and J lost 1; bases outside the gene matches: 7. The CDR3 extends over 15 amino acids.

The gene calls are TRBV25-1 and TRBJ2-7, with D tentatively TRBD1 (6 bases). Between the trimmed V and J ends, which lost 4 bases and 2 bases, there was a span of 21 bases. Looked up from germline, CDR1 is MGHDK and CDR2 is SYGVNS. This CDR3 comprises 17 residues. DNA for the CDR3: TGTGCCAGCAGTGGGCTCTCGCCCTTGACAGGCCCCTACGAGCAGTACTTC. It translates to CASSGLSPLTGPYEQYF.

This chain connects TRBV7-3 to TRBJ2-1; TRBD2 matches 9 bases. V lost 3 bases, J lost 7 bases, and 7 bases stayed unmatched. Germline V gene sequence: CDR1 SGHTA, CDR2 FQGTGA. CDR3 length: 15 amino acids. The CDR3 region is CASSFVAGEVNEQFF. CDR3 DNA sequence: TGTGCCAGCAGCTTCGTAGCGGGAGAGGTGAATGAGCAGTTCTTC.

V gene TRBV10-3 combines with J gene TRBJ2-4; 10 nucleotides agree with TRBD1. From germline, CDR1 is ENHRY and CDR2 SYGVKD. The CDR3 extends over 14 amino acids. The ends lost 8 bases at V and 5 bases at J; junction bases unmatched: 6. CDR3 nucleotides: TGTGCCATCGTTCGGGACAGGGGCCAAAACATTCAGTACTTC. This sequence encodes CAIVRDRGQNIQYF.

The chain has TRBV12-5 and TRBJ2-1; 8 nucleotides agree with TRBD2. Trimming removed 0 bases from V and 0 bases from J; junction bases left unmatched: 13. The V gene's germline CDR1 is LGHNT and CDR2 FRNRAP. This CDR3 is 20 amino acids long. CDR3 amino acids: CASGLVLWALAGSSYNEQFF. CDR3 nucleotide sequence: TGTGCTAGTGGTTTGGTACTGTGGGCCTTAGCGGGGAGCTCCTACAATGAGCAGTTCTTC.

The chain couples TRBV19 to TRBJ1-6; maybe TRBD1 (6 bases). The germline V and J ends were trimmed by 5 bases and 9 bases, with 17 bases remaining between them. CDR3 size: 15 residues. Germline CDR1 is LNHDA and CDR2 is SQIVND (reference sequence). In DNA form, the CDR3 reads TGTGCCAGTAGTCCCTCAACAGGGACCACTTCACCCCTCCACTTT. Translating it yields CASSPSTGTTSPLHF.

The chain uses TRBV19 and TRBJ1-1, with 11 nucleotides matching TRBD1. The germline gives CDR1 LNHDA, CDR2 SQIVND (reference sequence). The junction had 9 bases not matched to a gene; V was cut back by 4 bases and J by 5 bases. The CDR3 extends over 16 amino acids. The CDR3 protein is CASSSTGTGGYTEAFF. The CDR3 DNA reads as TGTGCCAGTAGTAGTACCGGGACAGGGGGGTATACTGAAGCTTTCTTT. The variable domain in full, completed from reference TRBV19 and TRBJ1-1, reads DGGITQSPKYLFRKEGQNVTLSCEQNLNHDAMYWYRQDPGQGLRLIYYSQIVNDFQKGDIAEGYSVSREKKESFPLTVTSAQKNPTAFYLCASSSTGTGGYTEAFFGQGTRLTVV.

The rearrangement uses TRBV29-1 and TRBJ2-1; TRBD2 might be the D (5 bases). The CDR3 runs to 15 residues. The ends were cut back, 0 bases at V and 3 bases at J, with 12 bases in the middle. The V gene's germline CDR1 is SQVTM and CDR2 ANQGSEA. For the CDR3, the DNA is TGCAGCGTTGAAGACTCTAGCTCCGGCTACAATGAGCAGTTCTTC. It specifies CSVEDSSSGYNEQFF.

The chain couples TRBV5-5 to TRBJ1-1; D gene unclear. The germline V gene encodes CDR1 SGHKS and CDR2 YYEKEE (reference sequence). V lost 4 bases to trimming and J lost 4 bases, with 17 bases between them. There are 15 residues in the CDR3. The CDR3 is CASSPASVRSTEAFF. CDR3 coding DNA: TGTGCCAGCAGCCCAGCTTCAGTACGGAGCACTGAAGCTTTCTTT.

Of note for this clone: A read error may produce the germline difference seen at one junction end. Different DNA sequences within this sample yield the same CDR3. The chain has TRBV5-1 and TRBJ2-6; D ambiguous. Germline CDR1 is SGHRS and CDR2 is YFSETQ. This CDR3 is built from 16 residues. The CDR3 region is CASSLAARSGANVLTF. CDR3 nucleotide sequence: TGCGCCAGTAGCTTGGCCGCGAGGAGCGGGGCCAACGTCCTGACTTTC.

This rearrangement joins TRBV5-1 to TRBJ2-2, with TRBD2 matching 8 bases. Germline lookup yields CDR1 SGHRS and CDR2 YFSETQ. This CDR3 contains 15 residues. Germline trimming cut 1 base from V and 4 bases from J; bases unmatched to any gene: 3. CDR3 residues: CASSLFAGGTGELFF. The CDR3 coding sequence is TGCGCCAGCAGCTTGTTCGCGGGGGGCACCGGGGAGCTGTTTTTT. Full variable domain (missing parts from reference TRBV5-1 and TRBJ2-2): KAGVTQTPRYLIKTRGQQVTLSCSPISGHRSVSWYQQTPGQGLQFLFEYFSETQRNKGNFPGRFSGRQFSNSRSEMNVSTLELGDSALYLCASSLFAGGTGELFFGEGSRLTVL.

V is TRBV11-3 and J is TRBJ2-2; D is perhaps TRBD1 (5 bases). The V gene's germline CDR1 is SGHNT and CDR2 YENEEA. The V end lost 5 bases, the J end lost 1 base, and 8 bases lay between the germline ends. CDR3 length equals 14 residues. This CDR3 is CASSPGQNTGELFF. For the CDR3, the DNA is TGTGCCAGCAGCCCCGGACAGAACACCGGGGAGCTGTTTTTT.

This chain uses TRBV6-1 with TRBJ2-7; 15 nucleotides align to TRBD2. The CDR3 runs 14 residues. Trimming took 8 bases from V and 2 from J; bases not matched to a gene: 1. Germline V gene sequence: CDR1 MNHNS, CDR2 SASEGT. The CDR3 DNA is TGTGCCAGCCGGACTAGCGGGAGGGCCTACGAGCAGTACTTC. Protein: CASRTSGRAYEQYF.